This T cell receptor beta chain emerged from a study of OX40 agonist ivuxolimab in advanced cancers. Study results and caveats: Dosing at 0.1 to 3.0 mg/kg was accompanied by clonal expansion of CD4+ and CD8+ blood T cells by week 6.

Data came from immunoSEQ multiplex PCR; TCRdb stores just in-frame clones and leaves some out. The sample records about 120,000 clones, roughly 95% being singletons. Note on this clone: What it binds is not known.

Exclusion of a patient followed from autoimmune disease history or systemic immunosuppression. The CDR3 is made up of 13 amino acids. The V end lost 10 bases, the J end lost 2 bases, and 13 bases lay between the germline ends. Germline loops: CDR1 MGHDK, CDR2 SYGVNS. This clonotype was sampled from an adult with an advanced solid tumor such as melanoma, head and neck, liver or kidney cancer. This chain links TRBV25-1 with TRBJ2-3, with TRBD1 as a possible D gene (7 bases). The sequences come from CD4+ or CD8+ T cells sorted from blood, collected in a trial of the OX40 agonist ivuxolimab. The CDR3 is CATQGGPTDTQYF. DNA of the CDR3: TGTGCCACCCAGGGGGGTCCCACAGATACGCAGTATTTT.